These 29 T cell receptor beta chains share one sample of origin, sequenced in a study of neurological immune-mediated disorders. MiXCR, applied by TCRdb to the 5' RACE reads, yields one record per CDR3 protein. Of about 71,000 distinct CDR3 sequences in the sample, approximately 10% were seen once. Time point in this sample: longitudinal time-point 1 (baseline). Input material: PBMCs. These receptors all stem from a man in his thirties or forties in good health.

Details on this clonotype: A junction end diverges from the germline sequence, so it may reflect a read error. The V gene is TRBV9, the J gene TRBJ2-2; 7 nucleotides match TRBD2. The CDR3 covers 17 residues. Germline V gene lookup returns CDR1 SGDLS and CDR2 YYNGEE. In DNA form, the CDR3 reads TGTGCCAGCAGCGTAAACAACGGGAGGTTGTGCACCGTGGAGCTGTTTTTT. This sequence encodes CASSVNNGRLCTVELFF.

V usage is TRBV27 and J usage is TRBJ2-3, with TRBD2 identical over 11 bases. CDR1 and CDR2 (germline): MNHEY, SMNVEV (reference sequence). With 6 bases clipped from V and 0 bases from J, the junction kept 5 bases outside the gene matches. The CDR3 extends over 16 amino acids. CDR3 coding DNA: TGTGCCAGCAGGTCTACTAGCGGGGGAAGCACAGATACGCAGTATTTT. Encoded protein: CASRSTSGGSTDTQYF.

At least ten counts were recorded for this clonotype. The V and J genes are TRBV27 and TRBJ2-1; tentatively, D is TRBD2 (6 bases). The germline CDR1 and CDR2 sequences are MNHEY and SMNVEV (reference sequence). With 5 bases removed from V and 0 bases from J, the gap between germline ends came to 14 bases. The CDR3 is made up of 16 amino acids. The CDR3 DNA follows: TGTGCCAGCAGTCAGTTAGCGGACCTCTCCTACAATGAGCAGTTCTTC. This encodes CASSQLADLSYNEQFF.

The rearrangement links TRBV13 to TRBJ1-3; the D is unclear. The CDR3 has 11 residues. V was trimmed by 5 bases and J by 3 bases, leaving 2 bases between them. Looked up from germline, CDR1 is PRHDT and CDR2 is FYEKMQ (reference sequence). CDR3 nucleotide sequence: TGTGCCAGCAGCCATGGAAACACCATATATTTT. This sequence encodes CASSHGNTIYF.

This clonotype has ten or more counts. The chain employs TRBV2 and TRBJ2-4; D is perhaps TRBD1 (6 bases). The CDR3 covers 15 residues. Germline V gives CDR1 SNHLY, CDR2 FYNNEI. V lost 5 bases to trimming and J lost 1 base, with 12 bases between them. The DNA of the CDR3 is TGTGCCAGCAGTAAGGACAGTCAGGCCAAAAACATTCAGTACTTC. This codes for CASSKDSQAKNIQYF.

This clonotype was detected ten times or more. V usage is TRBV27 and J usage is TRBJ2-7; 7 nucleotides line up with TRBD1. The length of the CDR3 is 14 residues. V lost 3 bases, J lost 3 bases, and 5 bases stayed unmatched. Germline-derived CDR1 and CDR2 are MNHEY and SMNVEV (reference sequence). This chain's CDR3 is CASSLGDRDYEQYF. The CDR3 DNA sequence: TGTGCCAGCAGTTTGGGAGACAGGGACTACGAGCAGTACTTC.

This clonotype was recorded at least ten times. This chain connects TRBV29-1 to TRBJ2-1, with TRBD2 matching 16 bases. The V gene's germline CDR1 is SQVTM and CDR2 ANQGSEA. The CDR3 runs to 17 residues. V was clipped by 2 bases and J by 12 bases; unmatched bases: 13. Written as DNA, the CDR3 is TGCAGCGTTGAATGGGGGGTGGGGACTAGCGGGAGGGCAGCGCAGTTCTTC. It is translated as CSVEWGVGTSGRAAQFF.

This clonotype has a single count. Given a much more abundant clone one base away, this may be a read error. This chain connects TRBV10-3 to TRBJ2-7; 10 nucleotides agree with TRBD1. The CDR3 is 14 amino acids. From germline, CDR1 is ENHRY and CDR2 SYGVKD. The CDR3 DNA reads as TGTGTCATCGGCGGGACAGGGGATTACTACGAGCAGTACTTC. Its protein product is CVIGGTGDYYEQYF.

This clonotype was recorded many times. The gene calls are TRBV12-3 or TRBV12-4 and TRBJ1-1; TRBD1 agrees at 8 bases. The CDR3 loop spans 15 amino acids. Unmatched junction bases numbered 8, after V lost 6 bases and J lost 2 bases. In DNA form, the CDR3 reads TGTGCCAGCAGACACAGGGGGGGTCGAAACACTGAAGCTTTCTTT. This codes for CASRHRGGRNTEAFF.

Ten or more counts support this clonotype. V and J are TRBV5-1 and TRBJ1-1, with 10 bases fitting TRBD1. The junction had 8 bases not matched to a gene; V was cut back by 6 bases and J by 3 bases. The length of the CDR3 is 15 residues. The germline CDR1 and CDR2 sequences are SGHRS and YFSETQ. The CDR3 nucleotides are TGCGCCAGCACCGACCGGGACAGGGGAGACACTGAAGCTTTCTTT. Residues: CASTDRDRGDTEAFF.

This clonotype has at least ten counts. V usage is TRBV20-1 and J usage is TRBJ1-1; D gene unclear. The germline V gene has CDR1 DFQATT and CDR2 SNEGSKA (reference sequence). The CDR3 is made up of 13 amino acids. Trimming left V 1 base short and J 1 base short, with 7 bases between. Here the CDR3 reads CSARGDGNTEAFF. The CDR3 DNA reads TGCAGTGCTAGAGGGGATGGGAACACTGAAGCTTTCTTT.

This clonotype was recorded many times. The gene calls are TRBV5-1 and TRBJ2-1; 9 bases agree with TRBD1. The CDR3 loop spans 17 amino acids. V dropped 4 bases and J dropped 8; count of bases not matched to a gene: 16. Germline lookup yields CDR1 SGHRS and CDR2 YFSETQ. The CDR3 sequence is CASSRGQGGAGDHEQFF. CDR3 bases: TGCGCCAGCAGCAGGGGACAGGGAGGGGCGGGAGATCATGAGCAGTTCTTC.

In this sample, this clonotype turned up many times. The chain employs TRBV5-5 and TRBJ1-1; no clear D gene. Germline V lookup: CDR1 SGHKS, CDR2 YYEKEE (reference sequence). The CDR3 sequence is 16 residues long. Trimming pared 4 bases from V and 3 bases from J, leaving 19 bases between. This chain's CDR3 is CASSHSGAGYDTEAFF. In DNA, the CDR3 is TGTGCCAGCAGCCACAGCGGTGCGGGCTACGACACTGAAGCTTTCTTT.

There are many counts of this clonotype. The gene calls are TRBV24-1 and TRBJ2-3; possible D gene TRBD1, 6 bases. CDR3 size: 14 residues. Germline values: CDR1 KGHDR, CDR2 SFDVKD. The ends were cut back, 1 base at V and 5 bases at J, with 9 bases in the middle. CDR3 bases: TGTGCCACCAGTGATTTCGGCAGGGGAGATACGCAGTATTTT. Its protein product is CATSDFGRGDTQYF.

This clonotype appeared many times. The chain has TRBV7-2 and TRBJ2-7, with 8 bases lining up with TRBD1. The V segment lost 5 bases and the J segment 5 bases; nucleotides outside the gene matches: 11. The germline CDR1 and CDR2 sequences are SGHTA and FQGNSA. CDR3 size: 15 residues. The CDR3 protein is CASSHSGTGAHEQYF. CDR3 sequence (DNA): TGTGCCAGCAGCCATTCCGGGACAGGCGCCCACGAGCAGTACTTC.

In its sample, this clonotype was seen a few times. The chain recombines TRBV15 with TRBJ1-2, with unresolved D. The CDR3 consists of 13 residues. Trimming took 0 bases from V and 4 from J, leaving 6 bases between them. CDR1 is LNHNV and CDR2 is YYDKDF in the germline V gene (reference sequence). CDR3 region: CATSRDAFYGYTF. The CDR3 nucleotides read TGTGCCACCAGCAGAGATGCTTTCTATGGCTACACCTTC.

The rearrangement links TRBV5-1 to TRBJ2-7, with D possibly matching TRBD1 (7 bases). In germline, CDR1 is SGHRS, CDR2 YFSETQ. Trimming cost V 0 bases and J 1 base, with 11 bases left between them. The length of the CDR3 is 15 residues. This CDR3 reads CASSLGAGGSYEQYF. The CDR3 DNA reads TGCGCCAGCAGCTTGGGGGCAGGGGGGTCCTACGAGCAGTACTTC.

The chain uses TRBV19 and TRBJ2-1; 7 nucleotides match TRBD2. The length of the CDR3 is 15 residues. Per germline, CDR1 LNHDA and CDR2 SQIVND (reference sequence). The V segment lost 7 bases and the J segment 8 bases; nucleotides outside the gene matches: 14. This chain's CDR3 is CASIDGGESGYEQFF. CDR3 DNA sequence: TGTGCCAGTATTGATGGGGGGGAGTCGGGTTATGAGCAGTTCTTC.

This clonotype was counted many times. The chain is built from TRBV28 and TRBJ2-7; D perhaps matches TRBD2 (6 bases). From germline, CDR1 is MDHEN and CDR2 SYDVKM. With 1 base removed from V and 1 base from J, the gap between germline ends came to 20 bases. The CDR3 spans 18 residues. The DNA for the CDR3 is TGTGCCAGCAGTTTATCCAGGAGGGCGACTACCCCTTCCTACGAGCAGTACTTC. The encoded protein is CASSLSRRATTPSYEQYF.

This clonotype showed up many times. This chain uses TRBV5-1 with TRBJ2-3; D uncertain. The CDR3 extends over 13 amino acids. Trimming removed 3 bases from V and 4 bases from J, with 9 bases in between. Looked up from germline, CDR1 is SGHRS and CDR2 is YFSETQ. CDR3 sequence (DNA): TGCGCCAGCAGCTGGACGACATCAGATACGCAGTATTTT. The encoded protein is CASSWTTSDTQYF.

This clonotype is deemed medium-sized. The chain joins TRBV7-2 to TRBJ1-4, with D possibly matching TRBD1 (6 bases). V lost 4 bases, J lost 8 bases, and 14 bases lay in between. Germline lookup yields CDR1 SGHTA and CDR2 FQGNSA. The CDR3 spans 14 residues. The CDR3 region is CASSSGTSGEKLFF. CDR3 DNA sequence: TGTGCCAGCAGCTCGGGGACATCGGGAGAAAAACTGTTTTTT. The variable domain in full, completed from reference TRBV7-2 and TRBJ1-4, reads GAGVSQSPSNKVTEKGKDVELRCDPISGHTALYWYRQSLGQGLEFLIYFQGNSAPDKSGLPSDRFSAERTGGSVSTLTIQRTQQEDSAVYLCASSSGTSGEKLFFGSGTQLSVL.

In its sample, this clonotype was seen many times. This rearrangement joins TRBV28 to TRBJ2-1; 8 nucleotides agree with TRBD2. Germline CDR1 MDHEN, CDR2 SYDVKM. The CDR3 is 16 residues long. V lost 6 bases to trimming and J lost 0 bases; unmatched junction nucleotides: 7. The CDR3 DNA reads as TGTGCCAGCAGCCCCACGGGGGGGCCCTCCTACAATGAGCAGTTCTTC. It is translated as CASSPTGGPSYNEQFF.

This clonotype has at least ten counts. The V and J genes are TRBV5-1 and TRBJ2-1; 7 bases line up with TRBD2. The CDR3 is made up of 15 amino acids. V was clipped by 0 bases and J by 6 bases; unmatched bases: 6. Germline values: CDR1 SGHRS, CDR2 YFSETQ. The CDR3 region has the DNA TGCGCCAGCAGCTTGGCGGCTAGCGGCGTCAATGAGCAGTTCTTC. Translating it yields CASSLAASGVNEQFF.

The table lists this clonotype with many counts. The chain carries TRBV5-4 and TRBJ2-5, with TRBD1 as a possible D gene (6 bases). Germline-derived CDR1 and CDR2 are SGHNT and YYREEE (reference sequence). This CDR3 is built from 13 residues. V lost 6 bases and J 5 bases, leaving 14 bases between the germline ends. The chain's CDR3 is CASTTQGWETQYF. In nucleotides, the CDR3 is TGTGCCAGCACCACCCAGGGGTGGGAGACCCAGTACTTC.

This clonotype was counted ten times or more. The V and J genes are TRBV7-9 and TRBJ1-1; D uncertain. CDR3 length equals 16 residues. Trimming took 5 bases from V and 1 from J, leaving 17 bases between them. The germline CDR1 and CDR2 sequences are SEHNR and FQNEAQ (reference sequence). CDR3 coding DNA: TGTGCCAGCAGCCAACCAGGTGGAGGCCCGAACACTGAAGCTTTCTTT. Its protein product is CASSQPGGGPNTEAFF. Filled out from reference TRBV7-9 and TRBJ1-1, the complete variable domain reads DTGVSQNPRHKITKRGQNVTFRCDPISEHNRLYWYRQTLGQGPEFLTYFQNEAQLEKSRLLSDRFSAERPKGSFSTLEIQRTEQGDSAMYLCASSQPGGGPNTEAFFGQGTRLTVV.

The genes are TRBV7-6 and TRBJ1-1; no clear D. In germline, CDR1 is SGHVS, CDR2 FNYEAQ. The CDR3 is 13 residues long. Between the trimmed V and J ends, which lost 0 bases and 5 bases, there was a span of 7 bases. CDR3 protein: CASSLASGTEAFF. The CDR3 nucleotides are TGTGCCAGCAGCTTAGCGAGCGGGACTGAAGCTTTCTTT.

This rearrangement joins TRBV12-3 or TRBV12-4 to TRBJ2-1, with 8 bases fitting TRBD2. Unmatched junction bases numbered 8, after V lost 3 bases and J lost 7 bases. The CDR3 extends over 15 amino acids. CDR3 sequence: CASSFGTSFRNEQFF. The CDR3, as DNA: TGTGCCAGCAGTTTCGGGACTAGTTTCCGGAATGAGCAGTTCTTC.

This clonotype was counted many times. The V call is TRBV7-2, the J call TRBJ2-1, with 8 bases that match TRBD2. V was pared by 2 bases and J by 8 bases, with 8 bases of the junction left unmatched. Germline values: CDR1 SGHTA, CDR2 FQGNSA. This CDR3 contains 15 residues. DNA of the CDR3: TGTGCCAGCAGCTTACAAGCGGGAGTTTGGGATGAGCAGTTCTTC. Its protein product is CASSLQAGVWDEQFF.

This clonotype was found many times. The genes are TRBV18 and TRBJ2-3; no clear D gene. Germline-derived CDR1 and CDR2 are KGHSH and LQKENI. Trimming took 6 bases from V and 3 from J, leaving 13 bases between them. This CDR3 comprises 14 residues. The CDR3 DNA follows: TGTGCCAGCTCTCAACGCCTTTTTACAGATACGCAGTATTTT. Amino acid sequence: CASSQRLFTDTQYF.